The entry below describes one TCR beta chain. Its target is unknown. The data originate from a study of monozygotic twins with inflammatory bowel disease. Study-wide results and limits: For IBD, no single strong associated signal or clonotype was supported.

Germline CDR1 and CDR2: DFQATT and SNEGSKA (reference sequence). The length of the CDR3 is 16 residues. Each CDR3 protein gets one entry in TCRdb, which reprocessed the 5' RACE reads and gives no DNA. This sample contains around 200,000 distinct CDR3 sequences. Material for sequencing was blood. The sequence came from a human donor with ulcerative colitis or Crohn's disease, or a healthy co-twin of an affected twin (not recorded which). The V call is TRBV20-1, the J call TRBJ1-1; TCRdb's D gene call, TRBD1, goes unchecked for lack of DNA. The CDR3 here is CSARGKQGAWDTEAFF.